A single sample is the source of the 19 T cell receptor beta chains below, sequenced in a study of blood T cell repertoires in COVID-19. Assay used: immunoSEQ multiplex PCR; TCRdb lists only in-frame clones, some missing. Of approximately 60,000 clones detected, around 87% appear once; the ten largest clones hold roughly 6.7%. Source material: peripheral blood. Source of these receptors: a man aged 55 to 70 with active or convalescent COVID-19.

The V call is TRBV30, the J call TRBJ1-4; D remains unclear. The CDR3 is 13 amino acids. The ends were cut back, 8 bases at V and 10 bases at J, with 20 bases in the middle. Germline V CDR1 and CDR2: GTSNPN, SVGIG (reference sequence). DNA of the CDR3: TGTGCCGGGGTCACGGGGTATCCTGGAAAACTGTTTTTT. Protein: CAGVTGYPGKLFF.

The gene calls are TRBV4-1 and TRBJ2-1, with 12 bases matching TRBD2. The CDR3 covers 17 residues. Trimming cost V 2 bases and J 10 bases; bases outside gene matches: 12. Germline-derived CDR1 and CDR2 are MGHRA and YSYEKL. CDR3 sequence reads: CASSQTSSGGALSEQFF. The CDR3 DNA sequence: TGCGCCAGCAGCCAAACCTCTAGCGGGGGGGCCCTAAGCGAGCAGTTCTTC.

This rearrangement joins TRBV6-5 to TRBJ1-1; the D gene is possibly TRBD1 (6 bases). This CDR3 has 15 residues. V was clipped by 7 bases and J by 5 bases, with 20 bases between them. Germline V gene lookup returns CDR1 MNHEY and CDR2 SVGAGI. This CDR3 reads CASTQMGGGRTEAFF. The CDR3 nucleotides are TGTGCCAGCACCCAAATGGGGGGGGGCCGGACTGAAGCTTTCTTT.

The chain uses TRBV28 and TRBJ2-1; D not certain. Germline V gene sequence: CDR1 MDHEN, CDR2 SYDVKM. V was cut by 9 bases and J by 0 bases, with 12 bases left in between. This CDR3 has 14 amino acids. The CDR3 region has the DNA TGTGCCAGTCTCTTGGGCAGCTCCTACAATGAGCAGTTCTTC. Residues: CASLLGSSYNEQFF.

Here the CDR3 DNA reads TGTGCCAGCAGTCCGACAGGGGGTTGGGGCTACACCTTC. Protein sequence: CASSPTGGWGYTF. The rearrangement joins TRBV2 to TRBJ1-2; 9 bases line up with TRBD1. The V gene's germline CDR1 is SNHLY and CDR2 FYNNEI. This CDR3 has 13 amino acids. The ends lost 5 bases at V and 8 bases at J; junction bases unmatched: 6.

The V and J genes are TRBV24-1 and TRBJ2-1; 9 positions agree with TRBD1. The CDR3 contains 17 residues. J was trimmed by 3 bases and V by 2 bases; bases with no gene match: 7. The germline gives CDR1 KGHDR, CDR2 SFDVKD. The CDR3 protein is CATSDSAGTGIYNEQFF. DNA for the CDR3: TGTGCCACCAGTGATTCCGCCGGGACAGGGATCTACAATGAGCAGTTCTTC.

The rearrangement joins TRBV5-1 to TRBJ1-2, with TRBD1 matching over 8 bases. Germline V gene data show CDR1 as SGHRS and CDR2 as YFSETQ. CDR3 length equals 13 residues. V lost 0 bases and J lost 5; bases outside the gene matches: 0. In DNA form, the CDR3 reads TGCGCCAGCAGCTTGGGGACAGGGTATGGCTACACCTTC. It codes for CASSLGTGYGYTF.

The chain uses TRBV7-2 and TRBJ1-2, with no clear D. V shed 2 bases and J shed 8 bases, with 15 bases lying between them. Germline CDR1 and CDR2: SGHTA and FQGNSA. The CDR3 extends over 14 amino acids. CDR3 region: CASSLSQTIRGYTF. CDR3 in DNA: TGTGCCAGCAGCTTAAGTCAGACAATTCGGGGCTACACCTTC. The full variable domain, in which reference TRBV7-2 and TRBJ1-2 provide the parts outside the CDR3, is GAGVSQSPSNKVTEKGKDVELRCDPISGHTALYWYRQSLGQGLEFLIYFQGNSAPDKSGLPSDRFSAERTGGSVSTLTIQRTQQEDSAVYLCASSLSQTIRGYTFGSGTRLTVV.

V gene TRBV12-3 or TRBV12-4 combines with J gene TRBJ1-1, with 7 bases fitting TRBD1. This CDR3 has 13 residues. Trimming at V came to 1 base and at J to 5 bases, leaving 1 base not matched to a gene. The CDR3 loop reads CASSLVQGTEAFF. The CDR3 region has the DNA TGTGCCAGCAGTTTAGTACAGGGGACTGAAGCTTTCTTT.

The chain couples TRBV4-3 to TRBJ2-5, with TRBD1 as a possible D gene (6 bases). This CDR3 contains 14 residues. The V end was cut by 4 bases, the J end by 0 bases, with 9 bases between. Germline V lookup: CDR1 LGHNA, CDR2 YSLEER. The CDR3 DNA reads as TGCGCCAGCAGCCTCCGGGACAACCAAGAGACCCAGTACTTC. Translation: CASSLRDNQETQYF.

V is TRBV7-3 and J is TRBJ2-2, with 8 positions matching TRBD1. The V segment lost 5 bases and the J segment 2 bases; nucleotides outside the gene matches: 7. This CDR3 spans 16 amino acids. CDR1 and CDR2 (germline): SGHTA, FQGTGA. CDR3 amino acids: CASSKDRGANTGELFF. The CDR3 DNA is TGTGCCAGCAGCAAAGACAGGGGCGCTAACACCGGGGAGCTGTTTTTT.

The V call is TRBV29-1, the J call TRBJ1-1; D unresolved. Germline CDR1 SQVTM, CDR2 ANQGSEA. This CDR3 is built from 12 residues. V shed 3 bases and J shed 4 bases, with 9 bases lying between them. CDR3 DNA: TGCAGCGTTGATAAGGAGACCACTGAAGCTTTCTTT. Translating gives CSVDKETTEAFF.

CDR3 protein: CASKQGLNSPLHF. In DNA form, the CDR3 reads TGTGCCAGTAAGCAGGGATTGAATTCACCCCTCCACTTT. The chain links TRBV19 to TRBJ1-6; possible D gene TRBD1, 5 bases. The V gene's germline CDR1 is LNHDA and CDR2 SQIVND (reference sequence). The CDR3 is made up of 13 amino acids. V was shortened by 7 bases and J by 7 bases, with 11 bases between the two germline ends.

The chain joins TRBV19 to TRBJ2-1; tentative D call: TRBD2 (7 bases). V dropped 5 bases and J dropped 8 bases, with 10 bases sitting between them. This CDR3 is 12 amino acids long. From germline, CDR1 is LNHDA and CDR2 SQIVND (reference sequence). CDR3 amino acids: CASSSGGHEQFF. The DNA for the CDR3 is TGTGCCAGTAGTTCGGGGGGCCATGAGCAGTTCTTC.

The chain recombines TRBV7-9 with TRBJ2-5; tentative D call: TRBD2 (5 bases). The CDR3 runs 17 residues. The germline V gene has CDR1 SEHNR and CDR2 FQNEAQ (reference sequence). Trimming shortened V by 1 base and J by 5 bases, and 20 bases separated the two germline ends. In nucleotides, the CDR3 is TGTGCCAGCAGCTTAGGGCTAGCCATGGGTTCGTCGGAGACCCAGTACTTC. Amino acids: CASSLGLAMGSSETQYF.

The chain uses TRBV2 and TRBJ1-5; 8 bases line up with TRBD1. The CDR3 is made up of 14 amino acids. Trimming took 5 bases from V and 4 from J; bases not matched to a gene: 4. CDR1 and CDR2 from the germline V gene are SNHLY and FYNNEI. CDR3 loop: CASSWTGFNQPQHF. The CDR3 coding sequence is TGTGCCAGCAGTTGGACAGGGTTTAATCAGCCCCAGCATTTT.

The chain employs TRBV2 and TRBJ2-5; 7 bases agree with TRBD1. J was trimmed by 1 base and V by 5 bases; bases with no gene match: 1. The germline gives CDR1 SNHLY, CDR2 FYNNEI. The CDR3 is 13 residues long. In DNA, the CDR3 is TGTGCCAGCAGTCGGGACAGCCAAGAGACCCAGTACTTC. Residues: CASSRDSQETQYF.

V gene TRBV19 combines with J gene TRBJ1-5, with TRBD1 as a possible D gene (6 bases). The V end was cut by 5 bases, the J end by 1 base, with 15 bases between. Germline V CDR1 and CDR2: LNHDA, SQIVND (reference sequence). The CDR3 length is 16 residues. The CDR3 DNA is TGTGCCAGTAGTTCCCTGGGGGGGCGCAGCAATCAGCCCCAGCATTTT. It codes for CASSSLGGRSNQPQHF.

This chain connects TRBV7-8 to TRBJ2-7; 10 positions agree with TRBD2. Per the germline V gene, CDR1 is SGHVS and CDR2 is FQNEAQ. The trim removed 5 bases at V and 4 bases at J, leaving 5 bases unmatched. The CDR3 consists of 14 residues. CDR3 nucleotide sequence: TGTGCCAGCAGCGCCCGTAGCGGGAGGTACGAGCAGTACTTC. This gives the protein CASSARSGRYEQYF.